The 30 T cell receptor beta chains listed next were all sequenced from one sample in a study of OX40 agonist ivuxolimab in advanced cancers. Library preparation used the immunoSEQ multiplex PCR assay. Not all clones reach the TCRdb copy of this immuneACCESS table, which keeps in-frame sequences only. Checked studies attribute under half of the gap to unresolved V genes and leave the rest unexplained. For this sample there are 100,000 or so clones; 70% to 90% appear just once. The ten largest make up 1.5% to 2.5% of the sample. The sequences come from CD4+ or CD8+ T cells sorted from blood, collected in a trial of the OX40 agonist ivuxolimab. All receptors derive from an adult with an advanced solid tumor such as melanoma, head and neck, liver or kidney cancer.

The genes are TRBV2 and TRBJ1-2, with D tentatively TRBD1 (6 bases). V was shortened by 7 bases and J by 2 bases, with 14 bases between the two germline ends. CDR3 length: 14 residues. Germline loops: CDR1 SNHLY, CDR2 FYNNEI. The CDR3 DNA sequence: TGTGCCAGCAAGGATACAGGGATCAACTATGGCTACACCTTC. It codes for CASKDTGINYGYTF.

The chain recombines TRBV5-4 with TRBJ2-1, with 12 nucleotides matching TRBD2. The CDR3 is 15 amino acids. Germline V gives CDR1 SGHNT, CDR2 YYREEE (reference sequence). Trimming at V came to 4 bases and at J to 6 bases, leaving 5 bases not matched to a gene. In DNA form, the CDR3 reads TGTGCCAGCAGCAAGACTAGCGGGAGTACCAATGAGCAGTTCTTC. Protein: CASSKTSGSTNEQFF.

The genes are TRBV6-1 and TRBJ1-5; 7 positions agree with TRBD1. This CDR3 comprises 15 residues. The trim removed 6 bases at V and 0 bases at J, leaving 5 bases unmatched. Germline V gene data show CDR1 as MNHNS and CDR2 as SASEGT. The CDR3: CASRPGQHSNQPQHF. The CDR3 region has the DNA TGTGCCAGCAGACCGGGACAGCATAGCAATCAGCCCCAGCATTTT.

The sample holds one count of this clone. The chain has TRBV6-1 and TRBJ1-4; the D gene is possibly TRBD1 (5 bases). CDR3 size: 15 residues. CDR1 and CDR2 from the germline V gene are MNHNS and SASEGT. V lost 9 bases, J lost 5 bases, and 19 bases lay in between. The DNA for the CDR3 is TGTGCCAGAGTCGCCCCCCAGGGTAGGAATGAAAAACTGTTTTTT. The encoded protein is CARVAPQGRNEKLFF.

The CDR3 spells CASGLMASGSGEQFF. Here the CDR3 DNA reads TGTGCTAGTGGTTTGATGGCTAGCGGGAGTGGTGAGCAGTTCTTC. The chain links TRBV12-5 to TRBJ2-1; 10 nucleotides agree with TRBD2. CDR3 length equals 15 residues. Germline V gene sequence: CDR1 LGHNT, CDR2 FRNRAP. The J segment lost 9 bases and the V segment lost 2 bases, leaving 7 bases of the junction unmatched.

This chain links TRBV5-1 with TRBJ2-5; 9 bases align to TRBD1. This CDR3 is 16 amino acids long. The trim removed 0 bases at V and 4 bases at J, leaving 7 bases unmatched. The germline CDR1 and CDR2 sequences are SGHRS and YFSETQ. CDR3 DNA: TGCGCCAGCAGCTTGGCCGGAGGACAGGGGTCAGAGACCCAGTACTTC. This gives the protein CASSLAGGQGSETQYF.

This clone was seen once. The J gene is TRBJ2-1, the V gene TRBV2; no clear D gene. Germline lookup yields CDR1 SNHLY and CDR2 FYNNEI. The V and J ends lost 7 bases and 9 bases respectively, with 13 bases between them. This CDR3 contains 12 residues. The CDR3 bases are TGTGCCAGCACCGGTCCCTCCGGTGAGCAGTTCTTC. Translating it yields CASTGPSGEQFF.

The CDR3 bases are TGTGCCAGCAGCTTTAGGGAAAGCAATCAGCCCCAGCATTTT. It translates to CASSFRESNQPQHF. J is TRBJ1-5 and V is TRBV12-1. TRBV12-1 is listed as a pseudogene. This CDR3 region has 14 residues.

A single count supports this clone. The chain employs TRBV7-9 and TRBJ2-2; 8 nucleotides match TRBD1. This CDR3 is 16 amino acids long. CDR1 SEHNR and CDR2 FQNEAQ come from the germline V gene (reference sequence). With 8 bases clipped from V and 4 bases from J, the junction kept 12 bases outside the gene matches. The CDR3, as DNA: TGTGCCAGCCCCCCCCGTAGGGACAGGACCACCGGGGAGCTGTTTTTT. Translating it yields CASPPRRDRTTGELFF.

This clone was detected only once. This sequence joins TRBV5-1 and TRBJ1-1; 11 bases are a match to TRBD1. There are 14 residues in the CDR3. Losses at the gene ends were 4 bases for V and 5 bases for J; bases not matched to a gene: 4. Germline lookup yields CDR1 SGHRS and CDR2 YFSETQ. This chain's CDR3 is CASSPDRGPTEAFF. Here the CDR3 DNA reads TGCGCCAGCAGCCCGGACAGGGGGCCAACTGAAGCTTTCTTT.

Of note for this clone: Other DNA sequences from this sample encode an identical CDR3 as well. The rearrangement links TRBV5-1 to TRBJ2-1; possibly TRBD1 for D (5 bases). This CDR3 comprises 15 residues. Germline assignment: CDR1 SGHRS and CDR2 YFSETQ. V lost 0 bases and J 0 bases, leaving 7 bases between the germline ends. Here the CDR3 reads CASSLGQSSYNEQFF. DNA of the CDR3: TGCGCCAGCAGCTTGGGACAGAGCTCCTACAATGAGCAGTTCTTC.

The chain couples TRBV14 to TRBJ2-5; 8 nucleotides line up with TRBD1. J gave up 5 bases and V 4 bases, and 12 bases lay outside the gene matches. Germline V gene lookup returns CDR1 SGHDN and CDR2 FVKESK. The CDR3 sequence is 16 residues long. The CDR3, as DNA: TGTGCCAGCAGCCCAACCTGGACAGGGTTTTGGGAGACCCAGTACTTC. Its translation: CASSPTWTGFWETQYF. The full variable domain, rest sourced from reference TRBV14 and TRBJ2-5, is EAGVTQFPSHSVIEKGQTVTLRCDPISGHDNLYWYRRVMGKEIKFLLHFVKESKQDESGMPNNRFLAERTGGTYSTLKVQPAELEDSGVYFCASSPTWTGFWETQYFGPGTRLLVL.

This rearrangement joins TRBV25-1 to TRBJ1-6; TRBD1 might be the D (5 bases). From germline, CDR1 is MGHDK and CDR2 SYGVNS. With 7 bases removed from V and 7 bases from J, the gap between germline ends came to 17 bases. The CDR3 contains 15 residues. The CDR3 nucleotides are TGTGCCAGCACCCCGGGGAGGGGCACAAATTCACCCCTCCACTTT. Translating gives CASTPGRGTNSPLHF.

The rearrangement uses TRBV5-1 and TRBJ2-5, with D perhaps TRBD1 (5 bases). Germline lookup yields CDR1 SGHRS and CDR2 YFSETQ. The V end was cut by 0 bases, the J end by 3 bases, with 6 bases between. CDR3 length: 13 amino acids. Here the CDR3 reads CASSLAGKETQYF. The CDR3, as DNA: TGCGCCAGCAGCTTGGCAGGGAAAGAGACCCAGTACTTC.

The DNA of the CDR3 is TGTGCCAGCAGCTTGGCCCTGACAGGTCATGAGCAGTTCTTC. Translating gives CASSLALTGHEQFF. The chain is built from TRBV5-8 and TRBJ2-1; a weak D match, TRBD1 (6 bases). V lost 0 bases to trimming and J lost 8 bases, with 12 bases between them. The CDR3 sequence is 14 residues long. Germline V gene lookup returns CDR1 SGHTS and CDR2 YDEGEE. The full variable domain, its missing parts supplied by reference TRBV5-8 and TRBJ2-1, is EAGVTQSPTHLIKTRGQQATLRCSPISGHTSVYWYQQALGLGLQFLLWYDEGEERNRGNFPPRFSGRQFPNYSSELNVNALELEDSALYLCASSLALTGHEQFFGPGTRLTVL.

The rearrangement uses TRBV6-4 and TRBJ1-1; the D is unclear. The CDR3 loop spans 14 amino acids. V lost 2 bases to trimming and J lost 1 base, with 8 bases between them. Germline CDR1 reads MRHNA; CDR2 reads SNTAGT. CDR3 sequence: CASSDPHKNTEAFF. CDR3 in DNA: TGTGCCAGCAGTGACCCTCACAAGAACACTGAAGCTTTCTTT.

This clone has a single count. The J gene is TRBJ2-7, the V gene TRBV5-4, with unresolved D. The CDR3 contains 16 residues. Germline lookup yields CDR1 SGHNT and CDR2 YYREEE (reference sequence). V shed 0 bases and J shed 2 bases, with 15 bases lying between them. Written as DNA, the CDR3 is TGTGCCAGCAGCTTGGGGGAAAGGGCTTTGACCTACGAGCAGTACTTC. Translated: CASSLGERALTYEQYF.

V gene TRBV6-1 combines with J gene TRBJ2-1; 7 bases are a match to TRBD1. With V trimmed by 7 bases and J by 5 bases, 5 bases remained unmatched. CDR3 length: 13 amino acids. The germline gives CDR1 MNHNS, CDR2 SASEGT. In DNA, the CDR3 is TGTGCCAGCATCGGGACAGAGGACAATGAGCAGTTCTTC. It codes for CASIGTEDNEQFF.

The V call is TRBV5-1, the J call TRBJ1-2, with TRBD1 matching over 10 bases. Germline V gives CDR1 SGHRS, CDR2 YFSETQ. The CDR3 has 16 amino acids. V shed 4 bases, J shed 0 bases, and the junction held 6 bases outside the gene matches. Here the CDR3 DNA reads TGCGCCAGCAGCCCGGGACAGGGGATCCCTAACTATGGCTACACCTTC. Translation gives CASSPGQGIPNYGYTF.

CDR3 sequence reads: CASSKGQTYNEQFF. CDR3 in DNA: TGCGCCAGCAGCAAAGGACAAACCTACAATGAGCAGTTCTTC. The chain recombines TRBV10-2 with TRBJ2-1; weak D call: TRBD1 (5 bases). The CDR3 covers 14 residues. Germline V gene lookup returns CDR1 WSHSY and CDR2 SAAADI. V was shortened by 6 bases and J by 2 bases, with 11 bases between the two germline ends.

The chain links TRBV6-5 to TRBJ2-5; D remains ambiguous. V gave up 2 bases and J gave up 3 bases, with 13 bases separating them. CDR3 length equals 15 residues. CDR1 is MNHEY and CDR2 is SVGAGI in the germline V gene. CDR3 DNA: TGTGCCAGCAGTTACCTTGCTACCGTAAAAGAGACCCAGTACTTC. Its translation: CASSYLATVKETQYF.

V usage is TRBV6-1 and J usage is TRBJ2-5; D is uncertain. Per germline, CDR1 MNHNS and CDR2 SASEGT. Trimming took 4 bases from V and 2 from J, leaving 11 bases between them. This CDR3 region has 14 residues. The CDR3 nucleotides are TGTGCCAGCAGTGCGAGATGGATACAAGAGACCCAGTACTTC. It translates to CASSARWIQETQYF.

This chain joins TRBV19 and TRBJ2-2; no definite D call. Germline values: CDR1 LNHDA, CDR2 SQIVND (reference sequence). CDR3 length: 15 residues. V was shortened by 7 bases and J by 6 bases, with 18 bases between the two germline ends. CDR3 amino acids: CASMSAEKYSGELFF. The CDR3 DNA sequence: TGTGCCAGTATGTCTGCGGAGAAGTACTCCGGGGAGCTGTTTTTT.

The V and J genes are TRBV27 and TRBJ2-3; no clear D gene. Germline V lookup: CDR1 MNHEY, CDR2 SMNVEV (reference sequence). The CDR3 loop spans 14 amino acids. V was shortened by 2 bases and J by 3 bases, with 9 bases between the two germline ends. This CDR3 reads CASSLASRTDTQYF. DNA for the CDR3: TGTGCCAGCAGTTTAGCAAGTCGGACAGATACGCAGTATTTT.

In nucleotides, the CDR3 is TGTGCCAGTACCTTTGGTGGACAGGGTCCAGATACGCAGTATTTT. Translation: CASTFGGQGPDTQYF. This chain joins TRBV19 and TRBJ2-3; 8 nucleotides align to TRBD1. The germline gives CDR1 LNHDA, CDR2 SQIVND (reference sequence). V was pared by 7 bases and J by 4 bases, with 10 bases of the junction left unmatched. The CDR3 sequence is 15 residues long.

This chain connects TRBV18 to TRBJ2-4; TRBD1 agrees at 9 bases. With V trimmed by 2 bases and J by 0 bases, 5 bases remained unmatched. This CDR3 comprises 17 residues. CDR1 and CDR2 from the germline V gene are KGHSH and LQKENI. DNA of the CDR3: TGTGCCAGCTCACCAAGGACAGGGGTTGGAGCCAAAAACATTCAGTACTTC. Translated, it gives CASSPRTGVGAKNIQYF.

This clone was found once. The chain recombines TRBV9 with TRBJ2-2, with D perhaps TRBD2 (5 bases). From germline, CDR1 is SGDLS and CDR2 YYNGEE. The CDR3 is made up of 14 amino acids. V was trimmed by 8 bases and J by 5 bases, leaving 16 bases between them. DNA for the CDR3: TGTGCCAGTCAATGGGGAGTGGGTACCGGGGAGCTGTTTTTT. It yields the protein CASQWGVGTGELFF.

This clone was seen a few times. This sequence joins TRBV30 and TRBJ1-1; D gene uncertain. Germline assignment: CDR1 GTSNPN and CDR2 SVGIG (reference sequence). This CDR3 has 14 residues. V was shortened by 5 bases and J by 0 bases, with 13 bases between the two germline ends. Here the CDR3 DNA reads TGTGCCTGGGGTGCTTCTGGGGTGAACACTGAAGCTTTCTTT. Translated: CAWGASGVNTEAFF.

This chain's CDR3 is CASSALTVLDEKLFF. The CDR3 nucleotides read TGTGCCAGCAGTGCCTTGACGGTCTTAGACGAAAAACTGTTTTTT. The chain recombines TRBV6-1 with TRBJ1-4; D unclear. V was cut by 4 bases and J by 8 bases, with 17 bases left in between. CDR3 length: 15 amino acids. Germline lookup yields CDR1 MNHNS and CDR2 SASEGT.

This chain joins TRBV18 and TRBJ2-1, with 7 bases matching TRBD2. V was clipped by 5 bases and J by 10 bases; unmatched bases: 5. This CDR3 spans 12 amino acids. Per germline, CDR1 KGHSH and CDR2 LQKENI. The CDR3 DNA reads TGTGCCAGCTCAGGATCTAGCGGAGAGCAGTTCTTC. Translating gives CASSGSSGEQFF.